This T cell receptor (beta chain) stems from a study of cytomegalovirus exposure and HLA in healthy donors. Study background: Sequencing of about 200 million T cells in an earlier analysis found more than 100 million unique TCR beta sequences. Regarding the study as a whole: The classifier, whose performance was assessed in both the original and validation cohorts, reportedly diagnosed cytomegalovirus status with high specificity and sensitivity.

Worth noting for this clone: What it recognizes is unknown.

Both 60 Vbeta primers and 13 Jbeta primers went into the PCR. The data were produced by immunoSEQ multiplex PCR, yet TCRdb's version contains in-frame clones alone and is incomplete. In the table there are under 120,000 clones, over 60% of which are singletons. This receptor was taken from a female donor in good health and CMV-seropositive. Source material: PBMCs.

The CDR3 DNA reads as TGTGCCAGCAGCTCACTATTCTTAAGCTCCTACAATGAGCAGTTCTTC. Amino acid sequence: CASSSLFLSSYNEQFF. V gene TRBV5-5 combines with J gene TRBJ2-1, with D uncertain. With 3 bases removed from V and 0 bases from J, the gap between germline ends came to 13 bases. Germline V gene lookup returns CDR1 SGHKS and CDR2 YYEKEE (reference sequence). The CDR3 sequence is 16 residues long.